These 28 T cell receptor beta chains were all obtained from the same sample, sequenced in a study of cytomegalovirus exposure and HLA in healthy donors. PCR was performed using 60 Vbeta and 13 Jbeta primers. Measured with immunoSEQ multiplex PCR; TCRdb has only the in-frame clones, and not every one. The table has about 150,000 clones, 80% to 85% seen once; the top ten hold approximately 3.6%. Sequenced material: PBMCs. The receptors stem from a male donor in good health and CMV-seronegative.

The rearrangement joins TRBV2 to TRBJ1-6; D might be TRBD1 (6 bases). Trimming removed 9 bases at V and 11 bases at J, with 23 bases between. The V gene's germline CDR1 is SNHLY and CDR2 FYNNEI. The CDR3 contains 15 residues. The CDR3 is CASKAVPQRGTPLHF. The DNA of the CDR3 is TGTGCCAGTAAGGCTGTACCTCAGAGGGGGACACCCCTCCACTTT.

The chain carries TRBV10-3 and TRBJ2-5; the match to TRBD2 covers 12 bases. Germline values: CDR1 ENHRY, CDR2 SYGVKD. Unmatched junction bases numbered 7, after V lost 0 bases and J lost 5 bases. The CDR3 extends over 17 amino acids. The DNA for the CDR3 is TGTGCCATCAGTGAGTCTCTCCTAGCGGGGGGGCGGGAGACCCAGTACTTC. Its translation: CAISESLLAGGRETQYF.

This chain connects TRBV5-6 to TRBJ2-1, with a tentative D call TRBD1 (7 bases). V was clipped by 4 bases and J by 8 bases, with 22 bases between them. CDR1 SGHDT and CDR2 YYEEEE come from the germline V gene. The CDR3 is made up of 16 amino acids. The CDR3 sequence: CASSRPQGGSDDEQFF. For the CDR3, the DNA is TGTGCCAGCAGCAGGCCTCAGGGGGGCTCGGACGATGAGCAGTTCTTC.

This sequence joins TRBV4-3 and TRBJ2-1, with a tentative D call TRBD2 (5 bases). Trimming took off 4 bases at V and 5 bases at J, with 18 bases between the two ends. Germline CDR1 is LGHNA and CDR2 is YSLEER. This CDR3 has 16 residues. The CDR3 is CASSRLSGPEDNEQFF. The CDR3 DNA follows: TGCGCCAGCAGCCGTCTCAGCGGACCAGAGGACAATGAGCAGTTCTTC.

This clone has a handful of counts. The chain couples TRBV15 to TRBJ2-1; 7 nucleotides align to TRBD2. The CDR3 is 16 amino acids. Unmatched junction bases numbered 3, after V lost 1 base and J lost 0 bases. CDR1 LNHNV and CDR2 YYDKDF come from the germline V gene (reference sequence). The CDR3 bases are TGTGCCACCAGCAGAGGCGGGGGAAGCTCCTACAATGAGCAGTTCTTC. It yields the protein CATSRGGGSSYNEQFF.

This chain joins TRBV7-9 and TRBJ1-5; no definite D call. The ends were cut back, 7 bases at V and 0 bases at J, with 4 bases in the middle. Germline V gives CDR1 SEHNR, CDR2 FQNEAQ (reference sequence). The CDR3 sequence is 12 residues long. The CDR3 DNA sequence: TGTGCCAGCACAGATAGCAATCAGCCCCAGCATTTT. Its translation: CASTDSNQPQHF.

The rearrangement links TRBV30 to TRBJ2-2, with D possibly matching TRBD2 (6 bases). Trimming took 2 bases from V and 1 from J, leaving 29 bases between them. The CDR3 extends over 21 amino acids. Germline assignment: CDR1 GTSNPN and CDR2 SVGIG (reference sequence). The CDR3 reads CAWSLKGVYWEDSLNTGELFF. The CDR3 nucleotides are TGTGCCTGGAGTTTAAAAGGGGTGTATTGGGAGGATTCTTTGAACACCGGGGAGCTGTTTTTT.

This sequence joins TRBV5-4 and TRBJ1-1; a weak D match, TRBD1 (6 bases). CDR1 and CDR2 from the germline V gene are SGHNT and YYREEE (reference sequence). The ends were cut back, 2 bases at V and 4 bases at J, with 15 bases in the middle. The CDR3 totals 15 residues. CDR3 loop: CASSFEGTSVTEAFF. The CDR3 DNA reads as TGTGCCAGCAGCTTTGAGGGGACATCGGTCACTGAAGCTTTCTTT. The complete variable domain, with remaining parts taken from reference TRBV5-4 and TRBJ1-1, reads ETGVTQSPTHLIKTRGQQVTLRCSSQSGHNTVSWYQQALGQGPQFIFQYYREEENGRGNFPPRFSGLQFPNYSSELNVNALELDDSALYLCASSFEGTSVTEAFFGQGTRLTVV.

This chain links TRBV5-1 with TRBJ2-4, with a weak D call TRBD1 (5 bases). Germline CDR1 and CDR2: SGHRS and YFSETQ. Between the trimmed V and J ends, which lost 3 bases and 0 bases, there was a span of 16 bases. The CDR3 runs 17 residues. As DNA, the CDR3 is TGCGCCAGCAGCTGGGGCTGGGGTGGGTTAGCCAAAAACATTCAGTACTTC. This sequence encodes CASSWGWGGLAKNIQYF.

This clone was detected only a few times. Germline and junction disagree at one end, which may indicate a read error. The genes are TRBV9 and TRBJ2-1; possibly TRBD2 for D (7 bases). The CDR3 spans 16 residues. Germline-derived CDR1 and CDR2 are SGDLS and YYNGEE. The CDR3 sequence: CASRDKGGRPYSEQFF. The CDR3 DNA sequence: TGTGCCAGCAGGGATAAGGGGGGGAGACCCTACAGTGAGCAGTTCTTC.

This clone has a single count. V gene TRBV2 combines with J gene TRBJ2-7; D is perhaps TRBD2 (7 bases). V was cut by 10 bases and J by 4 bases, with 20 bases left in between. The CDR3 sequence is 14 residues long. The germline V gene encodes CDR1 SNHLY and CDR2 FYNNEI. CDR3 bases: TGTGCCACCGGGGGGAGGGGGGGAGAATACGAGCAGTACTTC. Its protein is CATGGRGGEYEQYF. The complete variable domain, with remaining parts taken from reference TRBV2 and TRBJ2-7, reads EPEVTQTPSHQVTQMGQEVILRCVPISNHLYFYWYRQILGQKVEFLVSFYNNEISEKSEIFDDQFSVERPDGSNFTLKIRSTKLEDSAMYFCATGGRGGEYEQYFGPGTRLTVT.

The V and J genes are TRBV5-1 and TRBJ1-4; D remains unclear. V lost 7 bases, J lost 6 bases, and 16 bases lay in between. CDR1 is SGHRS and CDR2 is YFSETQ in the germline V gene. There are 14 residues in the CDR3. CDR3 sequence: CASGLGLGYEKLFF. In DNA, the CDR3 is TGCGCCAGCGGACTCGGGTTGGGGTATGAAAAACTGTTTTTT.

The V call is TRBV7-9, the J call TRBJ1-2; 8 positions agree with TRBD1. The ends lost 4 bases at V and 4 bases at J; junction bases unmatched: 8. CDR3 length equals 15 residues. The germline CDR1 and CDR2 sequences are SEHNR and FQNEAQ (reference sequence). The CDR3 is CASSSPQGGGYGYTF. CDR3 DNA: TGTGCCAGCAGCTCACCACAGGGGGGGGGCTATGGCTACACCTTC.

V usage is TRBV7-9 and J usage is TRBJ2-7; possibly TRBD2 for D (5 bases). The CDR3 is 13 residues long. Trimming shortened V by 1 base and J by 2 bases, and 6 bases separated the two germline ends. Germline-derived CDR1 and CDR2 are SEHNR and FQNEAQ (reference sequence). CDR3 nucleotides: TGTGCCAGCAGCTTAGAGGGAGCCTACGAGCAGTACTTC. Protein sequence: CASSLEGAYEQYF.

The CDR3 loop is CASSVYRGGYTF. CDR3 coding DNA: TGTGCCAGCAGCGTCTACAGGGGTGGCTACACCTTC. The chain recombines TRBV5-6 with TRBJ1-2; 7 positions match TRBD1. In germline, CDR1 is SGHDT, CDR2 YYEEEE. V lost 4 bases to trimming and J lost 7 bases; unmatched junction nucleotides: 4. The CDR3 spans 12 residues.

The rearrangement links TRBV9 to TRBJ1-3, with TRBD1 matching 8 bases. This CDR3 spans 16 amino acids. The V and J ends lost 1 base and 1 base, in that order; junction bases with no gene match: 4. Germline V gene lookup returns CDR1 SGDLS and CDR2 YYNGEE. CDR3 sequence reads: CASSVNRQGSGNTIYF. The CDR3, as DNA: TGTGCCAGCAGCGTAAACAGACAGGGGTCTGGAAACACCATATATTTT.

The CDR3 sequence: CASSHQGPNEQYF. The CDR3 DNA reads as TGTGCCAGCAGTCATCAGGGCCCGAACGAGCAGTACTTC. V gene TRBV7-2 combines with J gene TRBJ2-7, with a tentative D call TRBD1 (5 bases). This CDR3 comprises 13 residues. In germline, CDR1 is SGHTA, CDR2 FQGNSA. The V and J ends lost 6 bases and 5 bases respectively, with 14 bases between them.

The chain links TRBV6-5 to TRBJ2-1; 14 nucleotides line up with TRBD2. Trimming removed 6 bases from V and 15 bases from J; junction bases left unmatched: 7. CDR1 MNHEY and CDR2 SVGAGI come from the germline V gene. CDR3 length: 13 amino acids. CDR3 sequence: CASSLGTSGSRFF. Here the CDR3 DNA reads TGTGCCAGCAGCCTAGGGACTAGCGGGAGCCGGTTCTTC.

V and J are TRBV15 and TRBJ1-4, with a tentative D call TRBD1 (5 bases). The germline CDR1 and CDR2 sequences are LNHNV and YYDKDF (reference sequence). The CDR3 sequence is 14 residues long. V lost 1 base, J lost 5 bases, and 8 bases lay in between. The CDR3 reads CATSRVGGNEKLFF. CDR3 DNA sequence: TGTGCCACCAGCAGAGTGGGGGGGAATGAAAAACTGTTTTTT.

The chain joins TRBV19 to TRBJ1-5; the D is unclear. Trimming removed 1 base at V and 6 bases at J, with 13 bases between. There are 15 residues in the CDR3. CDR1 and CDR2 (germline): LNHDA, SQIVND (reference sequence). The CDR3 coding sequence is TGTGCCAGTAGTATAGGAGAGGTATCAAGTCAGCCCCAGCATTTT. As protein: CASSIGEVSSQPQHF.

With regard to this clone: The junction does not match germline at one end; this may be a read error. The rearrangement joins TRBV5-1 to TRBJ2-7; TRBD1 agrees at 9 bases. The CDR3 is 18 residues long. Germline lookup yields CDR1 SGHRS and CDR2 YFSETQ. Here the CDR3 reads CASSGDRAFPNPSYGQYF. In DNA, the CDR3 is TGCGCCAGCAGCGGGGACAGGGCCTTTCCGAACCCTTCCTACGGGCAGTACTTC.

This chain connects TRBV27 to TRBJ2-1; D is perhaps TRBD2 (6 bases). This CDR3 has 18 amino acids. Looked up from germline, CDR1 is MNHEY and CDR2 is SMNVEV (reference sequence). Trimming left V 3 bases short and J 2 bases short, with 20 bases between. CDR3 in amino acids: CASSFQVAEAGTYNEQFF. CDR3 coding DNA: TGTGCCAGCAGTTTCCAAGTAGCTGAGGCGGGGACCTACAATGAGCAGTTCTTC.

The J gene is TRBJ2-2, the V gene TRBV15, with D uncertain. The V and J ends lost 8 bases and 5 bases respectively, with 18 bases between them. The V gene's germline CDR1 is LNHNV and CDR2 YYDKDF (reference sequence). The CDR3 loop spans 15 amino acids. The CDR3 region is CATSEPLALTGELFF. The CDR3 region has the DNA TGTGCCACCTCGGAGCCCTTAGCACTGACCGGGGAGCTGTTTTTT.

The genes are TRBV7-2 and TRBJ2-3; TRBD2 agrees at 13 bases. Germline CDR1 reads SGHTA; CDR2 reads FQGNSA. The V segment lost 1 base and the J segment 6 bases; nucleotides outside the gene matches: 7. This CDR3 contains 17 residues. The CDR3 bases are TGTGCCAGCAGCTTAGAGGGGGGACTAGCGGGGCTGGATACGCAGTATTTT. This encodes CASSLEGGLAGLDTQYF.

The V call is TRBV5-4, the J call TRBJ2-1; tentatively, D is TRBD1 (6 bases). This CDR3 has 12 amino acids. Germline V gives CDR1 SGHNT, CDR2 YYREEE (reference sequence). Trimming stripped 4 bases from V and 7 bases from J, with 9 bases between. DNA for the CDR3: TGTGCCAGCAGCCCACAGGGTAATGAGCAGTTCTTC. This sequence encodes CASSPQGNEQFF.

V is TRBV29-1 and J is TRBJ2-3, with 9 bases matching TRBD2. Unmatched junction bases numbered 8, after V lost 7 bases and J lost 0 bases. Germline CDR1 reads SQVTM; CDR2 reads ANQGSEA. CDR3 size: 15 residues. The CDR3 is CSAKRLAASTDTQYF. The CDR3 DNA sequence: TGCAGCGCAAAAAGACTAGCGGCTAGCACAGATACGCAGTATTTT.

This clone was observed a single time. The junction shows a germline mismatch at one end, possibly a read error. Within the sample, other DNA sequences also encode this same CDR3. This chain links TRBV19 with TRBJ1-1; maybe TRBD1 (5 bases). Germline V gives CDR1 LNHDA, CDR2 SQIVND (reference sequence). The CDR3 runs to 15 residues. For the CDR3, the DNA is TGTGCCAGCAGTATAGGTAACAGGATGAACACTGAAGCTTTCTTT. Translated: CASSIGNRMNTEAFF.

The chain recombines TRBV19 with TRBJ2-5, with D unresolved. Deletions cut 6 bases from V and 2 bases from J, with 16 bases between. The CDR3 covers 15 residues. CDR1 and CDR2 from the germline V gene are LNHDA and SQIVND (reference sequence). DNA for the CDR3: TGTGCCAGTAGCCAACATCCCGACTGGCAAGAGACCCAGTACTTC. Protein: CASSQHPDWQETQYF.